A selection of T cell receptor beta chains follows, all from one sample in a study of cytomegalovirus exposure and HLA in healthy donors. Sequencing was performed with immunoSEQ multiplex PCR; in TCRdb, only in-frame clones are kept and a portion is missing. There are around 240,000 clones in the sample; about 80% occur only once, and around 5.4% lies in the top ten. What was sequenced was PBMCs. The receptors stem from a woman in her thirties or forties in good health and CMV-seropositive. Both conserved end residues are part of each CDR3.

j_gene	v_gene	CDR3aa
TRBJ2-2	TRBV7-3	CASSLNLRGGTGELFF
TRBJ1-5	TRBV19	CVPWGGYNQPQHF
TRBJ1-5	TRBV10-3	CAISESQVISNQPQHF
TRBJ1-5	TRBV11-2	CASSLGAGHGQPQHF
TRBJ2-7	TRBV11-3	CASSPDGGHEQYF
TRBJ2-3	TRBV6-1	CASRQTGEVTDTQYF
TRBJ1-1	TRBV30	CAWSVPNGQNTEAFF
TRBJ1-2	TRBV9	CASSGTGYGYTF
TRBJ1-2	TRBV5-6	CASSSLTNYGYTF
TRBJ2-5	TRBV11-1	CASTGEGFGTQYF
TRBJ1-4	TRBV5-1	CASTLRDREGANEKLFF
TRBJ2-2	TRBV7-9	CASRDGLNTGELFF
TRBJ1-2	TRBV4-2	CASSQVRTVLYGYTF
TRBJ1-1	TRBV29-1	CSVQGAVTEAFF
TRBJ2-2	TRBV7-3	CASGSSTGYLTGELFF
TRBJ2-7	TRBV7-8	CASSLLAEPSSYEQYF
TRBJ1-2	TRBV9	CASSVDSHPWGYTF
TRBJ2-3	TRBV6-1	CASSAFRGSTDTQYF
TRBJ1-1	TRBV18	CASSPQINTEAFF
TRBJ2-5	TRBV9	CASSVAGGSGETQYF
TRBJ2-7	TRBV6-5	CASRRTSGKSYEQYF
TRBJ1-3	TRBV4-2	CASSQGGGNSGNTIYF
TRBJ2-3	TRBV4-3	CASSQDKESTDTQYF
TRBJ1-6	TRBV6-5	CASSSGQGSNSPLHF
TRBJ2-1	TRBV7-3	CASSPRLSYNEQFF
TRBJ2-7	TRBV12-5	CASGLSTSRSEQYF
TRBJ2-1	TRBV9	CASSVVESSYNEQFF
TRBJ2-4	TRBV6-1	CASSGTSGRARDIQYF
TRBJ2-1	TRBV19	CASTPLPGTSGRIHEQFF
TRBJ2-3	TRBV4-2	CASSQRSGGPTDTQYF
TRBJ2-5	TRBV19	CASSIGPGPQETQYF
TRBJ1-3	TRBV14	CASSLRWNRGHGNTIYF
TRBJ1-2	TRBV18	CASSPGGAFGYTF
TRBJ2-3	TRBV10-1	CASSESSGVDTQYF
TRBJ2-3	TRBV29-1	CSVGGGAVDTQYF
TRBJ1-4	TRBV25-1	CASSVATGGTNEKLFF
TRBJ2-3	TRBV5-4	CASSLVHTDTQYF
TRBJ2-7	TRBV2	CASMGQGEQYF
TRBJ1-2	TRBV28	CASSPHWEEGYTF
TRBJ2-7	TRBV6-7	CASSPRGGDEQYF
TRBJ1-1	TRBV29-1	CSVAPFTTGTEAFF